The sequence of this TCR beta chain was determined in a study of early T cells in non-severe SARS-CoV-2 infection. In the study overall: Sequencing input comprised bulk RNA from unsorted whole blood; chain pairing was not available. Study findings and constraints: Database matching using VDJdb favored anti-spike CD8 responses, with private and CD4 specificities left missing.

Germline V gene data show CDR1 as SGHAT and CDR2 as FQDESV (reference sequence). The CDR3 spans 10 residues. This clonotype was found a few times. Antigen unknown. A junction boundary mismatches the germline segment, possibly from a read error. Unique molecular identifiers were added to individual cDNA molecules. One entry per CDR3 protein, called by TCRdb with MiXCR from the 5' RACE reads. The sample shows tens of thousands of distinct CDR3 sequences, about 11% of them seen only once. Sample: whole blood, taken at baseline. This rearrangement joins TRBV11-1 to TRBJ2-7, with D uncertain. This TCR was sampled from an adult who was a healthcare worker with PCR-confirmed SARS-CoV-2 infection or an uninfected control (not recorded which). The CDR3 region is CASSTRNGHF. In DNA form, the CDR3 reads TGTGCCAGCAGCACACGTAATGGGCACTTC.